The 19 T cell receptor beta chains below come from one sample, sequenced in a study of immune evolution from preneoplasia to lung adenocarcinoma. The data were produced by immunoSEQ multiplex PCR, yet TCRdb's version contains in-frame clones alone and is incomplete. The sample has about 41,000 clones; around 80% are singletons. Sequencing input: FFPE invasive lung adenocarcinoma tissue. The source of these receptors is a person between 55 and 69 years old with lung adenocarcinoma.

The J gene is TRBJ1-1, the V gene TRBV6-1, with a weak D call TRBD1 (5 bases). Germline loops: CDR1 MNHNS, CDR2 SASEGT. The length of the CDR3 is 16 residues. V dropped 4 bases and J dropped 2 bases, with 17 bases sitting between them. The CDR3 here is CASSGSGLARNTEAFF. CDR3 bases: TGTGCCAGCAGTGGATCGGGGCTGGCAAGAAACACTGAAGCTTTCTTT.

About this clone itself: A read error may produce the germline difference seen at one junction end. The genes are TRBV5-1 and TRBJ2-1, with D uncertain. The CDR3 has 15 amino acids. Germline CDR1 is SGHRS and CDR2 is YFSETQ. The CDR3 DNA is TGCGCCAGCAGTGGCAAAGGCGGCTACTACAATAAGCAGTTCTTC. Translating gives CASSGKGGYYNKQFF.

CDR3 nucleotides: TGTGCCAGCAGCTCGGGACTAGCGGGAGACAATGAGCAGTTCTTC. Translation gives CASSSGLAGDNEQFF. The chain uses TRBV7-2 and TRBJ2-1; 14 bases match TRBD2. This CDR3 spans 15 amino acids. The junction had 1 base not matched to a gene; V was cut back by 4 bases and J by 5 bases. The germline V gene encodes CDR1 SGHTA and CDR2 FQGNSA.

This rearrangement joins TRBV16 to TRBJ1-2, with D unresolved. The CDR3 length is 12 residues. CDR1 and CDR2 from the germline V gene are KGHSY and FQNENV. Trimming stripped 4 bases from V and 8 bases from J, with 11 bases between. CDR3 DNA: TGTGCCAGCAGCCCCCGAACCGGGGGCTACACCTTC. It encodes CASSPRTGGYTF.

This clone showed up just once. The gene calls are TRBV28 and TRBJ1-3, with 7 bases that match TRBD1. There are 13 residues in the CDR3. V lost 8 bases and J lost 2; bases outside the gene matches: 3. Germline V gives CDR1 MDHEN, CDR2 SYDVKM. DNA of the CDR3: TGTGCCAGCCGACAGGGTACTGGAAACACCATATATTTT. The encoded protein is CASRQGTGNTIYF.

The chain has TRBV18 and TRBJ1-2; D unresolved. Germline CDR1 reads KGHSH; CDR2 reads LQKENI. Trimming removed 6 bases at V and 11 bases at J, with 13 bases between. This CDR3 contains 11 residues. This CDR3 reads CASSPDSVYTF. The CDR3 nucleotides read TGTGCCAGCTCTCCCGACTCTGTATACACCTTC. The full variable domain, its missing parts supplied by reference TRBV18 and TRBJ1-2, is NAGVMQNPRHLVRRRGQEARLRCSPMKGHSHVYWYRQLPEEGLKFMVYLQKENIIDESGMPKERFSAEFPKEGPSILRIQQVVRGDSAAYFCASSPDSVYTFGSGTRLTVV.

This clone showed up just a few times. The chain joins TRBV5-1 to TRBJ2-5; 9 positions match TRBD2. V shed 4 bases and J 5 bases; nucleotides not matched to a gene: 6. CDR1 SGHRS and CDR2 YFSETQ come from the germline V gene. There are 14 residues in the CDR3. CDR3 sequence reads: CASSRGTSRETQYF. CDR3 in DNA: TGCGCCAGCAGCAGGGGGACTAGCCGGGAGACCCAGTACTTC.

This chain joins TRBV30 and TRBJ1-2, with no clear D. Germline-derived CDR1 and CDR2 are GTSNPN and SVGIG (reference sequence). Trimming shortened V by 5 bases and J by 1 base, and 5 bases separated the two germline ends. The length of the CDR3 is 11 residues. CDR3 in DNA: TGTGCCTGGGGGAATAACTATGGCTACACCTTC. Protein product: CAWGNNYGYTF. The variable domain in full, with the rest retrieved from reference TRBV30 and TRBJ1-2, is SQTIHQWPATLVQPVGSPLSLECTVEGTSNPNLYWYRQAAGRGLQLLFYSVGIGQISSEVPQNLSASRPQDRQFILSSKKLLLSDSGFYLCAWGNNYGYTFGSGTRLTVV.

This clone is a singleton in its sample. V and J are TRBV7-2 and TRBJ2-1; D might be TRBD2 (6 bases). Germline loops: CDR1 SGHTA, CDR2 FQGNSA. The CDR3 covers 14 residues. V lost 5 bases and J 6 bases, leaving 14 bases between the germline ends. CDR3 nucleotides: TGTGCCAGCAGCACCCGACTAGTCGGCAATGAGCAGTTCTTC. This sequence encodes CASSTRLVGNEQFF.

The rearrangement uses TRBV5-1 and TRBJ2-5; TRBD1 or TRBD2 may be the D gene (5 bases each). The CDR3 consists of 14 residues. From germline, CDR1 is SGHRS and CDR2 YFSETQ. V shed 0 bases and J shed 6 bases, with 12 bases lying between them. CDR3: CASSLAGDLKTQYF. Written as DNA, the CDR3 is TGCGCCAGCAGCTTGGCCGGGGACCTGAAGACCCAGTACTTC.

This clone was seen a few times. The V gene is TRBV10-2, the J gene TRBJ2-5; D gene ambiguous. This CDR3 region has 14 residues. CDR1 and CDR2 (germline): WSHSY, SAAADI. Trimming left V 5 bases short and J 1 base short, with 11 bases between. This CDR3 reads CASSPTNVQETQYF. In DNA, the CDR3 is TGCGCCAGCAGTCCGACAAACGTCCAAGAGACCCAGTACTTC.

This clone has just one count. J is TRBJ2-1 and V is TRBV18; D remains ambiguous. Trimming pared 3 bases from V and 0 bases from J, leaving 9 bases between. Germline lookup yields CDR1 KGHSH and CDR2 LQKENI. This CDR3 has 15 amino acids. DNA for the CDR3: TGTGCCAGCTCACCCAGCGCAGGCTCCTACAATGAGCAGTTCTTC. Translation: CASSPSAGSYNEQFF.

The chain links TRBV7-9 to TRBJ2-3; D assignment may be TRBD1 or TRBD2 (5 bases each). Germline assignment: CDR1 SEHNR and CDR2 FQNEAQ (reference sequence). The CDR3 length is 16 residues. Trimming stripped 5 bases from V and 4 bases from J, with 19 bases between. CDR3 region: CASSPRRGDIADTQYF. The CDR3 nucleotides read TGTGCCAGCAGCCCCAGGCGAGGGGATATCGCAGATACGCAGTATTTT.

The chain joins TRBV5-1 to TRBJ1-2; no reliable D call. Trimming shortened V by 2 bases and J by 8 bases, and 13 bases separated the two germline ends. The CDR3 consists of 13 residues. Germline V gene data show CDR1 as SGHRS and CDR2 as YFSETQ. The CDR3 loop is CASSLNVDSGYTF. The CDR3, as DNA: TGCGCCAGCAGCTTAAATGTTGATTCGGGCTACACCTTC. The variable domain in full, with the rest retrieved from reference TRBV5-1 and TRBJ1-2, is KAGVTQTPRYLIKTRGQQVTLSCSPISGHRSVSWYQQTPGQGLQFLFEYFSETQRNKGNFPGRFSGRQFSNSRSEMNVSTLELGDSALYLCASSLNVDSGYTFGSGTRLTVV.

The chain is built from TRBV15 and TRBJ2-4; no reliable D call. The ends were cut back, 0 bases at V and 15 bases at J, with 18 bases in the middle. The CDR3 extends over 14 amino acids. Per the germline V gene, CDR1 is LNHNV and CDR2 is YYDKDF (reference sequence). The CDR3: CATSRDRLAEIMYF. In DNA, the CDR3 is TGTGCCACCAGCAGAGATAGATTGGCGGAGATAATGTACTTC.

This sequence joins TRBV7-2 and TRBJ2-3; possible D gene TRBD2, 6 bases. Trimming took 5 bases from V and 2 from J, leaving 11 bases between them. The CDR3 loop spans 14 amino acids. The germline CDR1 and CDR2 sequences are SGHTA and FQGNSA. The CDR3 nucleotides are TGTGCCAGCAGCACGGGACTTCTCACAGATACGCAGTATTTT. This sequence encodes CASSTGLLTDTQYF.

The V call is TRBV5-4, the J call TRBJ2-6, with 8 bases lining up with TRBD2. There are 16 residues in the CDR3. V shed 2 bases, J shed 2 bases, and the junction held 3 bases outside the gene matches. Germline V gene sequence: CDR1 SGHNT, CDR2 YYREEE (reference sequence). CDR3 residues: CASSFFGGAGANVLTF. The CDR3 bases are TGTGCCAGCAGCTTCTTCGGGGGGGCTGGGGCCAACGTCCTGACTTTC.

The V call is TRBV12-5, the J call TRBJ1-1; TRBD1 aligns across 8 bases. V trimming: 5 bases; J trimming: 9 bases; junction bases outside the gene matches: 8. Looked up from germline, CDR1 is LGHNT and CDR2 is FRNRAP. This CDR3 is 13 amino acids long. The CDR3 sequence: CASGRPGQGKAFF. The DNA of the CDR3 is TGTGCTAGTGGTCGCCCCGGACAGGGAAAAGCTTTCTTT.

This chain links TRBV4-2 with TRBJ2-7; D remains ambiguous. CDR1 is LGHNA and CDR2 is YNFKEQ in the germline V gene. V was clipped by 0 bases and J by 3 bases, with 9 bases between them. This CDR3 is built from 14 residues. CDR3 loop: CASSQDRFGYEQYF. The CDR3 nucleotides are TGTGCCAGCAGCCAAGACCGTTTCGGCTACGAGCAGTACTTC.